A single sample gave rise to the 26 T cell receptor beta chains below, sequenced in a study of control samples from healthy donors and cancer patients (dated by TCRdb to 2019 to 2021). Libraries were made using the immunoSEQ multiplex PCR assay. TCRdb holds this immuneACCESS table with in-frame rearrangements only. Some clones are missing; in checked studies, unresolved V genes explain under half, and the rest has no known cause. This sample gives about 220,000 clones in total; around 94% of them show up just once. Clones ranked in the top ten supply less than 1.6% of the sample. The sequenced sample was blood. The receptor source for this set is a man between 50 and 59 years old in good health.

The CDR3 here is CASSQEGMNTEAFF. The CDR3 DNA follows: TGTGCCAGCAGCCAAGAAGGGATGAACACTGAAGCTTTCTTT. The chain recombines TRBV3-1 (or the pseudogene TRBV3-2) with TRBJ1-1; no firm D call. CDR1 LGHDT and CDR2 YNNKEL come from the germline V gene (reference sequence). Deletions cut 0 bases from V and 0 bases from J, with 5 bases between. The CDR3 is made up of 14 amino acids.

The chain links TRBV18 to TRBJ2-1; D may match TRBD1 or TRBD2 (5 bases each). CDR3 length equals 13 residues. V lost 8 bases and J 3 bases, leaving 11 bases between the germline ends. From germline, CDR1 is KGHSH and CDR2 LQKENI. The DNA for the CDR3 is TGTGCCAGCCTCGAGGGGATCTACAATGAGCAGTTCTTC. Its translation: CASLEGIYNEQFF.

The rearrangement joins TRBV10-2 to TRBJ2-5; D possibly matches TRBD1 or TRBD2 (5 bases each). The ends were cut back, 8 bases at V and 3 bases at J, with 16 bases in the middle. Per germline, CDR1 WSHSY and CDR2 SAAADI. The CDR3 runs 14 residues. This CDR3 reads CASDGAGREETQYF. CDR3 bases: TGCGCCAGCGATGGGGCTGGGAGAGAAGAGACCCAGTACTTC.

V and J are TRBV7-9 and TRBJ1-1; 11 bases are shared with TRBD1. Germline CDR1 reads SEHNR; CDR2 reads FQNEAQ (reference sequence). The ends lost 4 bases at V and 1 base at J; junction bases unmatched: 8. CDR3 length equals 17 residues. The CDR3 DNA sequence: TGTGCCAGCAGCTCCTGGACAGGGGGCCGGAGGAACACTGAAGCTTTCTTT. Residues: CASSSWTGGRRNTEAFF.

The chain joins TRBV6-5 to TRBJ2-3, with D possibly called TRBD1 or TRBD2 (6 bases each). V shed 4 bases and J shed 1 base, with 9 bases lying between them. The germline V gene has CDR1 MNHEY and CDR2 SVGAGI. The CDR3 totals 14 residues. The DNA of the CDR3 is TGTGCCAGCAGTTGGAGGGGGGGCACAGATACGCAGTATTTT. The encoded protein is CASSWRGGTDTQYF.

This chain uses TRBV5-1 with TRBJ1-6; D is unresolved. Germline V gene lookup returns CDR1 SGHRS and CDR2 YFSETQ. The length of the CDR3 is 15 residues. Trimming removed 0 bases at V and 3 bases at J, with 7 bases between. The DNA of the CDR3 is TGCGCCAGCAGCTTGGATCGGGTCTATAATTCACCCCTCCACTTT. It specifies CASSLDRVYNSPLHF.

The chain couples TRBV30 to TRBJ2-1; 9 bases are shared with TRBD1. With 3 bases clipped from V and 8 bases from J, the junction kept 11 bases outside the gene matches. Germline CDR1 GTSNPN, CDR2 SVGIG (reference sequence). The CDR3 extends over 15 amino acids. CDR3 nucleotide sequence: TGTGCCTGGAGAGGTATTGGGGACAGGGTCTATGAGCAGTTCTTC. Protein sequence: CAWRGIGDRVYEQFF.

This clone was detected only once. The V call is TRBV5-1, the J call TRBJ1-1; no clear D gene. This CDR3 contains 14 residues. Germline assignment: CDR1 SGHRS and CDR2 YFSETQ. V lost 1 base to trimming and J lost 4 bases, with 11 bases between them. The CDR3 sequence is CASSLLNFGTEAFF. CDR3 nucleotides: TGCGCCAGCAGCTTGCTCAATTTCGGCACTGAAGCTTTCTTT.

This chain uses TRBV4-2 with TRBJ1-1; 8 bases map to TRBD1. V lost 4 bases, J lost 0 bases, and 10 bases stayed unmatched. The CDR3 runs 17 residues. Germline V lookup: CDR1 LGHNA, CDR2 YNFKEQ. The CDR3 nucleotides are TGTGCCAGCAGCCTTAACGACAGGGGCTACTTGAACACTGAAGCTTTCTTT. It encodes CASSLNDRGYLNTEAFF.

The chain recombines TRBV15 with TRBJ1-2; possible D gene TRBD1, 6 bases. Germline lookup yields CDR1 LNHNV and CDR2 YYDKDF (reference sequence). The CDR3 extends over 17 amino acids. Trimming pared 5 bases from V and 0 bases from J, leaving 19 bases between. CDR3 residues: CATSPLPGHTTNYGYTF. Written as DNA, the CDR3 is TGTGCCACCAGCCCTCTACCGGGACACACAACTAACTATGGCTACACCTTC.

CDR3 nucleotide sequence: TGTGCCAGCAGTTTAGATGAGATTAATTCACCCCTCCACTTT. As protein: CASSLDEINSPLHF. The chain couples TRBV6-5 to TRBJ1-6; D is ambiguous. This CDR3 has 14 amino acids. CDR1 MNHEY and CDR2 SVGAGI come from the germline V gene. The V gene lost 4 bases and the J gene lost 6 bases, with 10 bases spanning the gap.

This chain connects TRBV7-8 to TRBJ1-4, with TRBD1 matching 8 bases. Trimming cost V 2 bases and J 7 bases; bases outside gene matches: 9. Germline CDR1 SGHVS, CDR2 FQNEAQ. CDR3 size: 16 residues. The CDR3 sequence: CASSLWGGTGSEKLFF. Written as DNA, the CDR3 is TGTGCCAGCAGCTTATGGGGGGGGACAGGCAGTGAAAAACTGTTTTTT.

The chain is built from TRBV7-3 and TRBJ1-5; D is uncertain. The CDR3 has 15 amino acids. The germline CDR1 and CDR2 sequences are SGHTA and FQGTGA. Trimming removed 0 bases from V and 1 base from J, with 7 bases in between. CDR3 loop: CASSLTGNSNQPQHF. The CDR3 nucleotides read TGTGCCAGCAGCTTAACCGGGAACAGCAATCAGCCCCAGCATTTT. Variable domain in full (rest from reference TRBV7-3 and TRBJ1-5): GAGVSQTPSNKVTEKGKYVELRCDPISGHTALYWYRQSLGQGPEFLIYFQGTGAADDSGLPNDRFFAVRPEGSVSTLKIQRTERGDSAVYLCASSLTGNSNQPQHFGDGTRLSIL.

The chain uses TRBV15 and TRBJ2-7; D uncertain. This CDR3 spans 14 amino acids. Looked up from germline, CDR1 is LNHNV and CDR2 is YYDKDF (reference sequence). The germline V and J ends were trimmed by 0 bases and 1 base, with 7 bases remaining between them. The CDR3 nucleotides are TGTGCCACCAGCAGAGATCCCAGGTCCTACGAGCAGTACTTC. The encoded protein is CATSRDPRSYEQYF. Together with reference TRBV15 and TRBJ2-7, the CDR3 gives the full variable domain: DAMVIQNPRYQVTQFGKPVTLSCSQTLNHNVMYWYQQKSSQAPKLLFHYYDKDFNNEADTPDNFQSRRPNTSFCFLDIRSPGLGDTAMYLCATSRDPRSYEQYFGPGTRLTVT.

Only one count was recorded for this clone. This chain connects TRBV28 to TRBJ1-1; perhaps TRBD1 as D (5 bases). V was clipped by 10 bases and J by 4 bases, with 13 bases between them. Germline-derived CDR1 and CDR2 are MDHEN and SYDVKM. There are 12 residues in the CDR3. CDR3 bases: TGTGCCACCCAAATCGGGGCCACTGAAGCTTTCTTT. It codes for CATQIGATEAFF.

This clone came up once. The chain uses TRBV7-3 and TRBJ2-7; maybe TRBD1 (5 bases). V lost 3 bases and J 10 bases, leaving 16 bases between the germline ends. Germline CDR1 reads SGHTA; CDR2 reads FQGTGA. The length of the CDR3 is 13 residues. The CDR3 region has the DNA TGTGCCAGCAGCTTCCAAATGGACACTCATCAGTACTTC. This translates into CASSFQMDTHQYF. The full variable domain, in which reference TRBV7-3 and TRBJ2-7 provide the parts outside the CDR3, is GAGVSQTPSNKVTEKGKYVELRCDPISGHTALYWYRQSLGQGPEFLIYFQGTGAADDSGLPNDRFFAVRPEGSVSTLKIQRTERGDSAVYLCASSFQMDTHQYFGPGTRLTVT.

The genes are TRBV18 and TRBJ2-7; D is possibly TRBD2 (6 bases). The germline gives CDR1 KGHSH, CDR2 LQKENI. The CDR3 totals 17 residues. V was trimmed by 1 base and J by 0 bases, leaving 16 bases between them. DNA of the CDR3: TGTGCCAGCTCACCACTACCACGGACCGGGAGCTCCTACGAGCAGTACTTC. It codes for CASSPLPRTGSSYEQYF.

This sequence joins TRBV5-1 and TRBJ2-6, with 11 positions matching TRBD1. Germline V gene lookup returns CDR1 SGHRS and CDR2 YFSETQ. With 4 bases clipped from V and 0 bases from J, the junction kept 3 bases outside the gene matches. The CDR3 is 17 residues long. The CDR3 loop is CASSRDRGNSGANVLTF. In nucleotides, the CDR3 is TGCGCCAGCAGCAGGGACAGGGGGAACTCTGGGGCCAACGTCCTGACTTTC.

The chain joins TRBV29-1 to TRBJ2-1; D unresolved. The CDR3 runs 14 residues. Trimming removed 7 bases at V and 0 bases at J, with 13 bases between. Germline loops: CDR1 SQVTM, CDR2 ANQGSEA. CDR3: CSGNSRSSYNEQFF. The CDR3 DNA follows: TGCAGCGGGAACAGCCGGTCCTCCTACAATGAGCAGTTCTTC.

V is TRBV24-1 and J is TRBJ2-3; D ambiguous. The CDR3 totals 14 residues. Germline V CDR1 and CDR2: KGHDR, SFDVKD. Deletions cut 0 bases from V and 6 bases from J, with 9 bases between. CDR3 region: CATSDLNSADTQYF. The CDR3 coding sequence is TGTGCCACCAGTGATTTGAACAGTGCCGATACGCAGTATTTT.

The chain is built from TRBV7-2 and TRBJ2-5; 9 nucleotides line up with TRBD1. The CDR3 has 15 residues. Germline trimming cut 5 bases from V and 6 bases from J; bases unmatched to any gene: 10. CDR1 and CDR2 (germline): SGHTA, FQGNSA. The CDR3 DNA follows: TGTGCCAGCAGCCGTATCTGGGGACAGGGTCAGACCCAGTACTTC. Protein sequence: CASSRIWGQGQTQYF.

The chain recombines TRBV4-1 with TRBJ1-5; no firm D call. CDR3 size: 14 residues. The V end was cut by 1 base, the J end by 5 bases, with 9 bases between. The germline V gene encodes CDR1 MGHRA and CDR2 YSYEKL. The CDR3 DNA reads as TGCGCCAGCAGCCAAGCTGGAGATTATCAGCCCCAGCATTTT. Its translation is CASSQAGDYQPQHF.

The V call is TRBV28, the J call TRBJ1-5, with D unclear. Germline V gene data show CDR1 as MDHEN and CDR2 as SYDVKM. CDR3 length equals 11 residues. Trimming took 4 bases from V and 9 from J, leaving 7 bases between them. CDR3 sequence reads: CASSSMRPQHF. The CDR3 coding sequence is TGTGCCAGCAGTTCCATGAGGCCCCAGCATTTT.

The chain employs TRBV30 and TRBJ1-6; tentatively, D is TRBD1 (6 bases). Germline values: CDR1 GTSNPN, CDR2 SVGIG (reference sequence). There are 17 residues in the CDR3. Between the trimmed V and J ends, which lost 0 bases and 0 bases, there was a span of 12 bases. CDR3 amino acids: CAWSVGGLSSYNSPLHF. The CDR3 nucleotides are TGTGCCTGGAGTGTCGGGGGCCTGAGCTCCTATAATTCACCCCTCCACTTT.

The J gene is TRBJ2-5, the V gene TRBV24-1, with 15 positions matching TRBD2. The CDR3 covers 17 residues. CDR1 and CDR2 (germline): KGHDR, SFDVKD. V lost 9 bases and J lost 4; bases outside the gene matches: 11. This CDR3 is CATGPSGLAGGRETQYF. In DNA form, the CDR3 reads TGTGCCACCGGCCCTTCTGGACTAGCGGGGGGGCGAGAGACCCAGTACTTC.

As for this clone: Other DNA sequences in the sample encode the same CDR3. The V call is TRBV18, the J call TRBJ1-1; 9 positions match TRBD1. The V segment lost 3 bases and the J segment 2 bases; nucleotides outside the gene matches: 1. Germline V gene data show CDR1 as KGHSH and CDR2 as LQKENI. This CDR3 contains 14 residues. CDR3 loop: CASSPDRGNTEAFF. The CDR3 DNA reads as TGTGCCAGCTCACCGGACAGGGGTAACACTGAAGCTTTCTTT.